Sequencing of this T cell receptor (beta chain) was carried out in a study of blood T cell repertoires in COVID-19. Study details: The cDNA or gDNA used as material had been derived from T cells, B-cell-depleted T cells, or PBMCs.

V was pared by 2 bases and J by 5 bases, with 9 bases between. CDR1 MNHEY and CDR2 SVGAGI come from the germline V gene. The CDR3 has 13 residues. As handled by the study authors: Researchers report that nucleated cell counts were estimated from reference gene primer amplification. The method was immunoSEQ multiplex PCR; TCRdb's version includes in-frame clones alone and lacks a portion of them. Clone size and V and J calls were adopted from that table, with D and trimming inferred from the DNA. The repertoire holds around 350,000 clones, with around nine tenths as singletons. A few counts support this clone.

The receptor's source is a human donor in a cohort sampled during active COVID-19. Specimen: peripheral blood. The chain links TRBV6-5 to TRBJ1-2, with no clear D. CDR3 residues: CASSYNGVYGYTF. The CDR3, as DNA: TGTGCCAGCAGTTACAACGGGGTTTATGGCTACACCTTC.